The present T cell receptor beta chain was sequenced within a study of blood T cells in healthy people across ages. In this sample, this clonotype turned up once. Per the germline V gene, CDR1 is SNHLY and CDR2 is FYNNEI. There are 14 residues in the CDR3. V was shortened by 2 bases and J by 2 bases, with 6 bases between the two germline ends. The authors ran a second PCR of about 6 to 11 cycles using a sample-barcoded 5' primer and a J-beta primer mix. TCRdb reprocessed the 5' RACE reads via MiXCR and lists one record per CDR3 protein. Among roughly 800,000 distinct CDR3 sequences listed, about 36% were seen once.

The J gene is TRBJ2-2, the V gene TRBV2; D gene unclear. This clonotype originated in a man aged 18 to 29 in good health. Specimen: blood. The CDR3 spells CASSELGNTGELFF. CDR3 in DNA: TGTGCCAGCAGTGAACTTGGTAACACCGGGGAGCTGTTTTTT.